The 11 T cell receptor beta chains in this list originate from one sample, sequenced in a study of blood T cell repertoires in COVID-19. TCRdb's copy holds only in-frame clones and misses some; the assay was immunoSEQ multiplex PCR. The sample shows around 97,000 clones, around 82% of them seen only once. Sequenced material: peripheral blood. The receptors shown here come from a human donor in a cohort sampled during active or convalescent COVID-19.

CDR3 DNA: TGTGCCAGCGGAACGGGGGATTTATATAGCAATCAGCCCCAGCATTTT. It translates to CASGTGDLYSNQPQHF. The chain links TRBV27 to TRBJ1-5; perhaps TRBD1 as D (5 bases). CDR1 is MNHEY, CDR2 SMNVEV, per germline (reference sequence). V was trimmed by 8 bases and J by 0 bases, leaving 17 bases between them. The CDR3 runs 16 residues.

The V and J genes are TRBV24-1 and TRBJ2-5; D perhaps matches TRBD1 (7 bases). Trimming stripped 4 bases from V and 4 bases from J, with 18 bases between. Germline CDR1 reads KGHDR; CDR2 reads SFDVKD. The CDR3 covers 16 residues. The DNA for the CDR3 is TGTGCCACCAGTGACCCCAGGGGGGTGGGAAGAGAGACCCAGTACTTC. Encoded protein: CATSDPRGVGRETQYF.

The V gene is TRBV2, the J gene TRBJ2-1, with a tentative D call TRBD1 (6 bases). Germline-derived CDR1 and CDR2 are SNHLY and FYNNEI. Trimming cost V 5 bases and J 0 bases, with 11 bases left between them. The CDR3 totals 15 residues. CDR3 sequence reads: CASSPQGISYNEQFF. The CDR3 region has the DNA TGTGCCAGCAGTCCTCAGGGGATCTCCTACAATGAGCAGTTCTTC.

This chain connects TRBV3-1 (or the pseudogene TRBV3-2) to TRBJ2-5; weak D call: TRBD2 (5 bases). The CDR3 has 14 residues. The germline CDR1 and CDR2 sequences are LGHDT and YNNKEL (reference sequence). V was cut by 5 bases and J by 5 bases, with 15 bases left in between. Written as DNA, the CDR3 is TGTGCCAGCAGCGCGAGAGAGGGCGCGGAGACCCAGTACTTC. This gives the protein CASSAREGAETQYF.

J is TRBJ1-1 and V is TRBV6-1; 8 bases line up with TRBD1. CDR3 length equals 17 residues. Germline V gene data show CDR1 as MNHNS and CDR2 as SASEGT. Trimming removed 3 bases from V and 5 bases from J; junction bases left unmatched: 14. CDR3 residues: CASSDRGQGAQETEAFF. The CDR3 nucleotides are TGTGCCAGCAGTGATCGCGGGCAGGGGGCGCAAGAAACTGAAGCTTTCTTT.

The chain employs TRBV2 and TRBJ1-2; 7 nucleotides agree with TRBD1. The V and J ends lost 6 bases and 2 bases, in that order; junction bases with no gene match: 9. The CDR3 is 15 amino acids. The V gene's germline CDR1 is SNHLY and CDR2 FYNNEI. The DNA for the CDR3 is TGTGCCAGCAGCGAGTTGGGGACAGTAAACTATGGCTACACCTTC. Translated, it gives CASSELGTVNYGYTF.

CDR3 sequence (DNA): TGCGCCAGCAGCTTGGGTAGCGGGGGGACCACAGATACGCAGTATTTT. Translating gives CASSLGSGGTTDTQYF. The V gene is TRBV5-1, the J gene TRBJ2-3, with TRBD2 matching 10 bases. CDR3 length: 16 residues. Germline V CDR1 and CDR2: SGHRS, YFSETQ. J lost 2 bases, V lost 0 bases, and 3 bases had no gene match.

The J gene is TRBJ1-5, the V gene TRBV6-2 or TRBV6-3, with a possible D match to TRBD1 (5 bases). This CDR3 is 16 amino acids long. CDR1 and CDR2 from the germline V gene are MNHEY and SVGEGT. V lost 0 bases, J lost 0 bases, and 9 bases lay in between. The CDR3 loop is CASSYSGGDSNQPQHF. The CDR3, as DNA: TGTGCCAGCAGTTACTCCGGAGGGGATAGCAATCAGCCCCAGCATTTT.

The gene calls are TRBV15 and TRBJ1-4, with a possible D match to TRBD1 (6 bases). The CDR3 spans 16 residues. Deletions cut 2 bases from V and 8 bases from J, with 18 bases between. Germline V gives CDR1 LNHNV, CDR2 YYDKDF (reference sequence). The CDR3, as DNA: TGTGCCACCAGCAGAAAACAGCGCAGGGGAAGGGAAAAACTGTTTTTT. Its translation is CATSRKQRRGREKLFF.

The rearrangement joins TRBV18 to TRBJ1-5, with 11 bases matching TRBD1. Germline V gene sequence: CDR1 KGHSH, CDR2 LQKENI. This CDR3 is 16 amino acids long. V lost 6 bases and J lost 5; bases outside the gene matches: 9. CDR3 region: CASSLAGTGGDQPQHF. In DNA form, the CDR3 reads TGTGCCAGCTCGCTCGCCGGGACAGGGGGTGATCAGCCCCAGCATTTT. Combining the CDR3 with reference TRBV18 and TRBJ1-5 gives the whole variable domain NAGVMQNPRHLVRRRGQEARLRCSPMKGHSHVYWYRQLPEEGLKFMVYLQKENIIDESGMPKERFSAEFPKEGPSILRIQQVVRGDSAAYFCASSLAGTGGDQPQHFGDGTRLSIL.

The J gene is TRBJ1-2, the V gene TRBV10-3; 7 bases align to TRBD1. The CDR3 has 12 residues. After removal of 4 bases from V and 4 bases from J, the junction contained 0 bases not matched to a gene. From germline, CDR1 is ENHRY and CDR2 SYGVKD. The CDR3 reads CAISGDSYGYTF. CDR3 sequence (DNA): TGTGCCATCAGTGGGGACAGCTATGGCTACACCTTC.